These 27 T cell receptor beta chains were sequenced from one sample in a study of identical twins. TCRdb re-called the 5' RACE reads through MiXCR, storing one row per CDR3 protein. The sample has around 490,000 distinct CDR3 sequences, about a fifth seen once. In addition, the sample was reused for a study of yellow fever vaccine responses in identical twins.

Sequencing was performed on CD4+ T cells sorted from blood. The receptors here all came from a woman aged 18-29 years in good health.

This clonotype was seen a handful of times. In DNA form, the CDR3 reads TGTGCCAGCAGCGTAGGGGGGGGACCGCACGGCGGAGAGACCCAGTACTTC. It specifies CASSVGGGPHGGETQYF. The V call is TRBV9, the J call TRBJ2-5; 7 bases match TRBD2. V shed 0 bases, J shed 4 bases, and the junction held 12 bases outside the gene matches. CDR3 size: 17 residues. Germline assignment: CDR1 SGDLS and CDR2 YYNGEE. Using reference TRBV9 and TRBJ2-5 for the parts outside the CDR3, the full variable domain is DSGVTQTPKHLITATGQRVTLRCSPRSGDLSVYWYQQSLDQGLQFLIQYYNGEERAKGNILERFSAQQFPDLHSELNLSSLELGDSALYFCASSVGGGPHGGETQYFGPGTRLLVL.

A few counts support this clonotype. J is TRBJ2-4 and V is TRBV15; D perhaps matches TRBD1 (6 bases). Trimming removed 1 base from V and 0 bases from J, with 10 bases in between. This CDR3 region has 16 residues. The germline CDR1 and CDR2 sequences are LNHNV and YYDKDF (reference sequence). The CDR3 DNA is TGTGCCACCAGCAGAGGGACAGAACTAGCCAAAAACATTCAGTACTTC. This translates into CATSRGTELAKNIQYF.

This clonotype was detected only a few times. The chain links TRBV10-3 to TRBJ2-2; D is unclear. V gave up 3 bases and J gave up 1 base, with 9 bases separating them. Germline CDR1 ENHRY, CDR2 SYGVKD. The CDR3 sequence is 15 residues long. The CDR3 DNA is TGTGCCATCAGTGATAACGGATTGAACACCGGGGAGCTGTTTTTT. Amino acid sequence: CAISDNGLNTGELFF.

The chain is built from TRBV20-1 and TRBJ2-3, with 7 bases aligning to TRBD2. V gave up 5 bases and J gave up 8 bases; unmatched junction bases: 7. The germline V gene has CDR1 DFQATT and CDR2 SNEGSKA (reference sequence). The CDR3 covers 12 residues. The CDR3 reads CSAPPPGGTQYF. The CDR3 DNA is TGCAGTGCTCCCCCCCCGGGGGGTACGCAGTATTTT.

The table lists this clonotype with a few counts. The CDR3 loop reads CAISEGRGGYNEQFF. The CDR3 DNA reads TGTGCCATCAGTGAAGGTCGGGGGGGGTACAATGAGCAGTTCTTC. The genes are TRBV10-3 and TRBJ2-1, with TRBD2 matching 8 bases. V was clipped by 3 bases and J by 4 bases; unmatched bases: 5. This CDR3 has 15 residues. Germline loops: CDR1 ENHRY, CDR2 SYGVKD.

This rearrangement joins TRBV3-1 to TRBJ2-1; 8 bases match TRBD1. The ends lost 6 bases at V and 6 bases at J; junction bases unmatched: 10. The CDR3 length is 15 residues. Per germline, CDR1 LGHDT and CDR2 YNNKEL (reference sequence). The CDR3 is CASSFPGGQSNEQFF. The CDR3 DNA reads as TGTGCCAGCAGTTTTCCAGGGGGCCAATCCAATGAGCAGTTCTTC.

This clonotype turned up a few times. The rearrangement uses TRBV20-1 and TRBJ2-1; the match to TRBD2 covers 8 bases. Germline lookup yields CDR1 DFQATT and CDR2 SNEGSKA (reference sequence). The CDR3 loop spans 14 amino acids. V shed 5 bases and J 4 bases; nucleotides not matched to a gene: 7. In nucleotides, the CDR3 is TGCAGTGCTCCCCAGCGGGGGACTTACAATGAGCAGTTCTTC. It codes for CSAPQRGTYNEQFF.

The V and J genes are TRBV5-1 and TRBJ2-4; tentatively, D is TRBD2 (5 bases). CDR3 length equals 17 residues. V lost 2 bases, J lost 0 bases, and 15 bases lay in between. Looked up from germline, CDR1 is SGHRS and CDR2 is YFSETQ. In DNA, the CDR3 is TGCGCCAGCAGCTTTGCTCCTACTAGACTAGCCAAAAACATTCAGTACTTC. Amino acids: CASSFAPTRLAKNIQYF.

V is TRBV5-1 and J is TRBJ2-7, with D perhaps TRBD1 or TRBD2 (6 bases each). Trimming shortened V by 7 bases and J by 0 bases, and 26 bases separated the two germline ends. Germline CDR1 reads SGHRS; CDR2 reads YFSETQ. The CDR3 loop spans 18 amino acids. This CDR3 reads CASRTHYQEGGSSYEQYF. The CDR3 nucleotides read TGCGCCAGCCGGACCCACTACCAAGAGGGGGGTAGCTCCTACGAGCAGTACTTC.

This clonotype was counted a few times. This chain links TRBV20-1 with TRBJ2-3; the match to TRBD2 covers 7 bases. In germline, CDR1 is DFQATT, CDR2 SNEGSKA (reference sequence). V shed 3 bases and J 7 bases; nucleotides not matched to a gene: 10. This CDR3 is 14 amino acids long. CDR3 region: CSAREGGGWNTQYF. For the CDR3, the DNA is TGCAGTGCTAGGGAGGGCGGGGGTTGGAATACGCAGTATTTT.

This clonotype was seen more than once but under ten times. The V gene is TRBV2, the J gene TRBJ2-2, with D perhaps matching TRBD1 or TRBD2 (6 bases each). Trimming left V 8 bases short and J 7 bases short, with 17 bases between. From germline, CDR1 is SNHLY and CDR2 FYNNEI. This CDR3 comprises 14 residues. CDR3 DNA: TGTGCCAGCGAGATACAGGGAGGTAGCGGGGAGCTGTTTTTT. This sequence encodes CASEIQGGSGELFF.

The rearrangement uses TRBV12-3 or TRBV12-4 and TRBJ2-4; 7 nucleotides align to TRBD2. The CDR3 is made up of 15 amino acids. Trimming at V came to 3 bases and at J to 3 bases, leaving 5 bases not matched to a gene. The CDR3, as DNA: TGTGCCAGCAGTTTTTCGGGGAGGGGCAAAAACATTCAGTACTTC. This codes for CASSFSGRGKNIQYF.

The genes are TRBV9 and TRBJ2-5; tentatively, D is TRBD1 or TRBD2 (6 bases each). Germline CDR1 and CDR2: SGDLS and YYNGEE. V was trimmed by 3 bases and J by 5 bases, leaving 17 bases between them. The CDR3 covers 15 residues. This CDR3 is CASSAGPGGPETQYF. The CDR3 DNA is TGTGCCAGCAGCGCAGGACCTGGGGGGCCGGAGACCCAGTACTTC.

CDR3 in amino acids: CASSEALGRPSSYNEQFF. The CDR3 region has the DNA TGTGCCAGCAGTGAAGCGCTTGGGCGCCCGAGCTCCTACAATGAGCAGTTCTTC. V gene TRBV6-1 combines with J gene TRBJ2-1; no clear D gene. V dropped 0 bases and J dropped 0 bases, with 15 bases sitting between them. The CDR3 sequence is 18 residues long. Germline CDR1 and CDR2: MNHNS and SASEGT.

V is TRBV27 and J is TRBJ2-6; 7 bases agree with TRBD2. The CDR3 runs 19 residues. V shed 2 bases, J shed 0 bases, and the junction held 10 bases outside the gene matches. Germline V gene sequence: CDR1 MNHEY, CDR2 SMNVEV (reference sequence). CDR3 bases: TGTGCCAGCAGTTTAAGGTTTTCGGGGGGACTCTCTGGGGCCAACGTCCTGACTTTC. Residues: CASSLRFSGGLSGANVLTF.

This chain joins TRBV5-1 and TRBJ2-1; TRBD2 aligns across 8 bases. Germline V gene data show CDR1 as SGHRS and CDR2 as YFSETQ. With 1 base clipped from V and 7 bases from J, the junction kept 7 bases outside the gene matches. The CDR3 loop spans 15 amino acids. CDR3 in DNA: TGCGCCAGCAGCTTGTCGCAGCGGGAGAGTAATGAGCAGTTCTTC. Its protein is CASSLSQRESNEQFF.

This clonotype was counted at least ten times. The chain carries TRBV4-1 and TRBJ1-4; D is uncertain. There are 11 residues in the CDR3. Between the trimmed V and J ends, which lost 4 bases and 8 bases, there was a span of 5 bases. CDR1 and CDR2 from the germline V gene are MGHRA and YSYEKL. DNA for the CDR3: TGCGCCAGCAGCCGCGACGAAAAACTGTTTTTT. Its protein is CASSRDEKLFF.

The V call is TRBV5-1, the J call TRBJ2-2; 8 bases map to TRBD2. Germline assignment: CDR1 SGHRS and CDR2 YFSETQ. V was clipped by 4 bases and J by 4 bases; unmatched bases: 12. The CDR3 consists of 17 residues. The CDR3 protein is CASSLKIIAGPTGELFF. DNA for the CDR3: TGCGCCAGCAGCCTAAAAATCATAGCGGGGCCCACCGGGGAGCTGTTTTTT. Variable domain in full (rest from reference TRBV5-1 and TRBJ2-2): KAGVTQTPRYLIKTRGQQVTLSCSPISGHRSVSWYQQTPGQGLQFLFEYFSETQRNKGNFPGRFSGRQFSNSRSEMNVSTLELGDSALYLCASSLKIIAGPTGELFFGEGSRLTVL.

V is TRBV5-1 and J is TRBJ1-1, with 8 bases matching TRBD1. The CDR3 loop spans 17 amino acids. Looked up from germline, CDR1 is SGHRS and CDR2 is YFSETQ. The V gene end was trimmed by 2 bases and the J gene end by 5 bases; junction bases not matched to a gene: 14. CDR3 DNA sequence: TGCGCCAGCAGCTTTGACAGGGGTTTGGAATTAGGTACTGAAGCTTTCTTT. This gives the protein CASSFDRGLELGTEAFF.

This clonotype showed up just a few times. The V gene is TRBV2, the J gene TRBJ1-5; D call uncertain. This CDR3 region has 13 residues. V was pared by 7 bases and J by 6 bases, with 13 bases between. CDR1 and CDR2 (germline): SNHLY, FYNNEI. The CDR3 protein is CASNQEERQPQHF. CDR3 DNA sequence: TGTGCCAGCAACCAAGAGGAGCGTCAGCCCCAGCATTTT.

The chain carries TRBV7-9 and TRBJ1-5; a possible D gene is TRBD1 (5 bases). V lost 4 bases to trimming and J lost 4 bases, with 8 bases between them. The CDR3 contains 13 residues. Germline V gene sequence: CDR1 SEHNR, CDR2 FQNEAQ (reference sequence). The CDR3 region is CASSWGLNQPQHF. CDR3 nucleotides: TGTGCCAGCAGCTGGGGCCTAAATCAGCCCCAGCATTTT.

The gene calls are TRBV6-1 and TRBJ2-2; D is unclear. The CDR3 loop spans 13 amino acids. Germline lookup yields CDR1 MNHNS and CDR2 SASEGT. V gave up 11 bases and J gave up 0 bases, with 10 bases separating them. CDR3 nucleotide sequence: TGTGCCGCGGAAGACCCGAACACCGGGGAGCTGTTTTTT. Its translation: CAAEDPNTGELFF.

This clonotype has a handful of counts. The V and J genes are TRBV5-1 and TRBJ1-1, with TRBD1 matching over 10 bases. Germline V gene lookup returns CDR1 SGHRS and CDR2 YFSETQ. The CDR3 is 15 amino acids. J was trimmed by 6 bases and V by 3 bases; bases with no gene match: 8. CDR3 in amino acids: CASSSGQGERAEAFF. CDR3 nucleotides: TGCGCCAGCAGCTCTGGACAGGGGGAGAGGGCTGAAGCTTTCTTT.

Here the CDR3 reads CASSLREGKETQYF. CDR3 coding DNA: TGTGCCAGCAGTTTAAGGGAGGGTAAGGAGACCCAGTACTTC. This chain uses TRBV12-3 or TRBV12-4 with TRBJ2-5, with TRBD2 matching 7 bases. With V trimmed by 2 bases and J by 5 bases, 5 bases remained unmatched. This CDR3 is built from 14 residues.

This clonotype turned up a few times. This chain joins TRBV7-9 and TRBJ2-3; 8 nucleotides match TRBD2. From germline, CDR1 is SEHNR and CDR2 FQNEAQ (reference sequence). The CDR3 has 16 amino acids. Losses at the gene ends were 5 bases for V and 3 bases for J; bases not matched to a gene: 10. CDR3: CASSELASGFTDTQYF. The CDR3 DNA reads TGTGCCAGCAGCGAATTGGCTAGCGGGTTTACAGATACGCAGTATTTT.

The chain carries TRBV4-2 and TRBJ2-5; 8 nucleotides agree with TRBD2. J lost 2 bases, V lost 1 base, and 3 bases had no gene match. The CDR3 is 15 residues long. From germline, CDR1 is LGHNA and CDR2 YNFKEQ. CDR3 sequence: CASSQGTGGQETQYF. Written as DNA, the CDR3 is TGTGCCAGCAGCCAAGGGACGGGGGGGCAAGAGACCCAGTACTTC.

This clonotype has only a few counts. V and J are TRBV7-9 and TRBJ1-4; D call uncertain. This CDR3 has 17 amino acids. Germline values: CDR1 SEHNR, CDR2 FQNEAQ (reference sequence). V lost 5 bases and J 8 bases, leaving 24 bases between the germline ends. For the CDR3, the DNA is TGTGCCAGCAGCACGAGTCAAGGGTTAAGAAGTCGCGAAAAACTGTTTTTT. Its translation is CASSTSQGLRSREKLFF.